The 19 T cell receptor beta chains presented below share a single source sample, sequenced in a study of a mutant IDH1 vaccine in newly diagnosed glioma. Described time point: week 5, during vaccination. All doses held 300 ug of mutant IDH1 20-mer peptide, with topical imiquimod. These receptors' targets are unknown. Profiling relied on immunoSEQ multiplex PCR, and the TCRdb table lists in-frame clones only, not all of them. The data show fewer than 100,000 clones, roughly 90% seen once. Specimen: PBMCs, collected from a glioma patient whose treatment included an IDH1 peptide vaccine. These receptors were obtained from a woman between 45 and 60 years old with glioma.

CDR3 in DNA: TGTGCCAGCAGCCCGGGGCGCTACGAGCAGTACTTC. Its translation is CASSPGRYEQYF. The J gene is TRBJ2-7, the V gene TRBV11-1; D tentatively reads TRBD1 or TRBD2 (5 bases each). Per germline, CDR1 SGHAT and CDR2 FQDESV (reference sequence). This CDR3 comprises 12 residues. V was trimmed by 5 bases and J by 3 bases, leaving 8 bases between them. Full variable domain (remainder filled in from reference TRBV11-1 and TRBJ2-7): EAEVAQSPRYKITEKSQAVAFWCDPISGHATLYWYRQILGQGPELLVQFQDESVVDDSQLPKDRFSAERLKGVDSTLKIQPAELGDSAMYLCASSPGRYEQYFGPGTRLTVT.

In its sample, this clone was seen once. The CDR3 DNA follows: TGTGCCAGCAGTAAGCGCCTCCCTGGAGGGCCAGATACGCAGTATTTT. Protein: CASSKRLPGGPDTQYF. The V gene is TRBV27, the J gene TRBJ2-3, with a tentative D call TRBD2 (6 bases). The CDR3 consists of 16 residues. With 5 bases removed from V and 4 bases from J, the gap between germline ends came to 19 bases. The germline gives CDR1 MNHEY, CDR2 SMNVEV (reference sequence).

The chain joins TRBV19 to TRBJ1-3, with TRBD1 matching over 8 bases. The trim removed 4 bases at V and 0 bases at J, leaving 5 bases unmatched. The CDR3 contains 16 residues. Germline V gene data show CDR1 as LNHDA and CDR2 as SQIVND (reference sequence). The chain's CDR3 is CASSTTGALSGNTIYF. The CDR3 DNA follows: TGTGCCAGTAGTACGACAGGGGCGCTCTCTGGAAACACCATATATTTT.

The V call is TRBV28, the J call TRBJ1-3; perhaps TRBD1 as D (5 bases). The CDR3 is 15 residues long. CDR1 is MDHEN and CDR2 is SYDVKM in the germline V gene. The ends were cut back, 5 bases at V and 0 bases at J, with 11 bases in the middle. The CDR3 DNA follows: TGTGCCAGCAGTCTAGACAGACCCTCTGGAAACACCATATATTTT. Its translation is CASSLDRPSGNTIYF. Full variable domain (missing parts from reference TRBV28 and TRBJ1-3): DVKVTQSSRYLVKRTGEKVFLECVQDMDHENMFWYRQDPGLGLRLIYFSYDVKMKEKGDIPEGYSVSREKKERFSLILESASTNQTSMYLCASSLDRPSGNTIYFGEGSWLTVV.

The gene calls are TRBV5-1 and TRBJ2-7; TRBD2 might be the D (5 bases). CDR3 length: 14 amino acids. Trimming left V 2 bases short and J 5 bases short, with 14 bases between. In germline, CDR1 is SGHRS, CDR2 YFSETQ. As DNA, the CDR3 is TGCGCCAGCAGCTTCGGAGGACTGCGAGACGAGCAGTACTTC. Its protein product is CASSFGGLRDEQYF.

The rearrangement links TRBV9 to TRBJ1-2, with D possibly TRBD1 on 6 matching bases. The CDR3 runs to 15 residues. Deletions cut 0 bases from V and 4 bases from J, with 13 bases between. Germline V gives CDR1 SGDLS, CDR2 YYNGEE. The CDR3 region is CASSVDRDFGYGYTF. Written as DNA, the CDR3 is TGTGCCAGCAGCGTAGACAGGGACTTCGGCTATGGCTACACCTTC.

Comments on this clone: At one end, the junction sequence differs from germline, possibly due to a read error. V is TRBV19 and J is TRBJ1-2, with D uncertain. Germline V gene sequence: CDR1 LNHDA, CDR2 SQIVND (reference sequence). The CDR3 has 14 residues. The CDR3, as DNA: TGTGCCAGTAGTATAGGGGGTAAATCCCTGAAGAATGCCTTC. As protein: CASSIGGKSLKNAF.

The chain recombines TRBV11-2 with TRBJ1-4, with 7 bases identical to TRBD1. J lost 6 bases, V lost 5 bases, and 12 bases had no gene match. The CDR3 is 16 residues long. Germline loops: CDR1 SGHAT, CDR2 FQNNGV. CDR3 protein: CASSQRGQSVDEKLFF. The DNA of the CDR3 is TGTGCCAGCAGCCAGAGGGGACAGTCGGTTGATGAAAAACTGTTTTTT.

The rearrangement links TRBV5-1 to TRBJ2-3; the match to TRBD2 covers 7 bases. Trimming took 3 bases from V and 2 from J; bases not matched to a gene: 6. CDR3 size: 15 residues. Per the germline V gene, CDR1 is SGHRS and CDR2 is YFSETQ. The CDR3 loop is CASSWLSGNTDTQYF. In nucleotides, the CDR3 is TGCGCCAGCAGCTGGTTAAGCGGGAACACAGATACGCAGTATTTT.

This chain links TRBV18 with TRBJ2-7; TRBD2 matches at 8 bases. This CDR3 spans 15 amino acids. CDR1 KGHSH and CDR2 LQKENI come from the germline V gene. Unmatched junction bases numbered 8, after V lost 1 base and J lost 6 bases. The chain's CDR3 is CASSPRREGLGEQYF. Here the CDR3 DNA reads TGTGCCAGCTCACCACGACGGGAGGGCCTAGGCGAGCAGTACTTC.

This clone was seen a single time. The CDR3 protein is CASTWGGSTDTQYF. The DNA of the CDR3 is TGTGCCAGTACTTGGGGGGGCTCCACAGATACGCAGTATTTT. The V gene is TRBV19, the J gene TRBJ2-3, with a weak D call TRBD2 (7 bases). The germline V and J ends were trimmed by 7 bases and 2 bases, with 13 bases remaining between them. CDR1 is LNHDA and CDR2 is SQIVND in the germline V gene (reference sequence). The CDR3 consists of 14 residues.

V and J are TRBV5-4 and TRBJ2-7, with TRBD2 identical over 9 bases. CDR3 size: 15 residues. The ends lost 1 base at V and 5 bases at J; junction bases unmatched: 7. Germline loops: CDR1 SGHNT, CDR2 YYREEE (reference sequence). CDR3 amino acids: CASSLTGPSGNEQYF. CDR3 bases: TGTGCCAGCAGCTTGACAGGTCCTAGCGGGAACGAGCAGTACTTC.

J is TRBJ2-5 and V is TRBV18; D is perhaps TRBD2 (5 bases). The CDR3 loop spans 14 amino acids. V lost 6 bases and J 5 bases, leaving 16 bases between the germline ends. Germline V lookup: CDR1 KGHSH, CDR2 LQKENI. The CDR3, as DNA: TGTGCCAGCTCCGCCAGGACGGGGTGGGAGACCCAGTACTTC. Encoded protein: CASSARTGWETQYF.

The chain uses TRBV4-1 and TRBJ1-2; D gene unclear. The CDR3 loop spans 15 amino acids. Germline V gene data show CDR1 as MGHRA and CDR2 as YSYEKL. V was cut by 1 base and J by 4 bases, with 13 bases left in between. CDR3 sequence reads: CASSQGVGLGYGYTF. The DNA of the CDR3 is TGCGCCAGCAGCCAAGGGGTAGGGTTGGGCTATGGCTACACCTTC.

This sequence joins TRBV5-1 and TRBJ1-5, with D maybe TRBD1 (6 bases). Per the germline V gene, CDR1 is SGHRS and CDR2 is YFSETQ. The CDR3 length is 16 residues. Trimming pared 4 bases from V and 7 bases from J, leaving 21 bases between. CDR3 nucleotides: TGCGCCAGCAGCCCGGGGGGGGCCGAGGGTAGGCAGCCCCAGCATTTT. As protein: CASSPGGAEGRQPQHF.

The CDR3 DNA follows: TGTGCCAGCAGCCCAACGGCTGGAGGATCCCAGCATTTT. Amino acid sequence: CASSPTAGGSQHF. The gene calls are TRBV7-6 and TRBJ1-5, with D unresolved. The germline CDR1 and CDR2 sequences are SGHVS and FNYEAQ. The CDR3 consists of 13 residues. Trimming shortened V by 5 bases and J by 11 bases, and 16 bases separated the two germline ends. Supplemented by reference TRBV7-6 and TRBJ1-5, the full variable domain reads GAGVSQSPRYKVTKRGQDVALRCDPISGHVSLYWYRQALGQGPEFLTYFNYEAQQDKSGLPNDRFSAERPEGSISTLTIQRTEQRDSAMYRCASSPTAGGSQHFGDGTRLSIL.

The V call is TRBV28, the J call TRBJ2-7; D could derive from TRBD1 or TRBD2 (5 bases each). V was trimmed by 3 bases and J by 2 bases, leaving 8 bases between them. Per the germline V gene, CDR1 is MDHEN and CDR2 is SYDVKM. The CDR3 consists of 13 residues. CDR3 coding DNA: TGTGCCAGCAGTTTGGGGGTTACCTACGAGCAGTACTTC. Its translation is CASSLGVTYEQYF.

This rearrangement joins TRBV5-4 to TRBJ2-5; TRBD2 might be the D (5 bases). There are 13 residues in the CDR3. Trimming removed 0 bases from V and 5 bases from J, with 8 bases in between. From germline, CDR1 is SGHNT and CDR2 YYREEE (reference sequence). Written as DNA, the CDR3 is TGTGCCAGCAGCTTGGTTGGGGAGGAGACCCAGTACTTC. This sequence encodes CASSLVGEETQYF.

This sequence joins TRBV5-1 and TRBJ2-1, with 12 bases lining up with TRBD2. This CDR3 contains 15 residues. V shed 3 bases and J 8 bases; nucleotides not matched to a gene: 6. The germline gives CDR1 SGHRS, CDR2 YFSETQ. The CDR3 DNA reads as TGCGCCAGCAGCTCGGCTAGCGGGAGGGCCTATGAGCAGTTCTTC. Encoded protein: CASSSASGRAYEQFF.